The next 4 T cell receptor beta chains were all read from a single sample in a study of cytomegalovirus exposure and HLA in healthy donors. Use of 60 Vbeta and 13 Jbeta primers characterized the PCR. Some clones are missing from TCRdb's copy, which holds only in-frame ones; the method was immunoSEQ multiplex PCR. The top ten hold less than 1.5% of the sample, which has some 200,000 clones, under 9.5% seen once. Source material: PBMCs. The origin of the receptors is a woman between 25 and 40 years old in good health and CMV-seropositive.

The CDR3 DNA reads TGTGCCAGCAGCCCGGACAGGGACACCGGGGAGCTGTTTTTT. It codes for CASSPDRDTGELFF. The chain joins TRBV5-4 to TRBJ2-2; 8 positions match TRBD1. Germline V gene lookup returns CDR1 SGHNT and CDR2 YYREEE (reference sequence). V shed 4 bases and J 3 bases; nucleotides not matched to a gene: 2. CDR3 length: 14 amino acids.

This clone has just a few counts. The chain has TRBV19 and TRBJ2-7; 11 positions agree with TRBD2. V lost 5 bases to trimming and J lost 1 base; unmatched junction nucleotides: 4. The CDR3 is 15 residues long. Germline CDR1 LNHDA, CDR2 SQIVND (reference sequence). In DNA, the CDR3 is TGTGCCAGTAGTCCATGGACTAGCGGGTCCTACGAGCAGTACTTC. Encoded protein: CASSPWTSGSYEQYF.

This clone was seen more than once but under ten times. This chain links TRBV30 with TRBJ2-5; TRBD1 matches at 7 bases. The germline V gene has CDR1 GTSNPN and CDR2 SVGIG (reference sequence). V trimming: 0 bases; J trimming: 5 bases; junction bases outside the gene matches: 9. The length of the CDR3 is 15 residues. The CDR3 nucleotides read TGTGCCTGGAGTGTACACAGGGGCGGTATGGAGACCCAGTACTTC. Its protein is CAWSVHRGGMETQYF.

This clone came up a few times. The genes are TRBV6-5 and TRBJ2-1; D is perhaps TRBD1 (5 bases). Germline values: CDR1 MNHEY, CDR2 SVGAGI. Trimming left V 2 bases short and J 3 bases short, with 11 bases between. The CDR3 is made up of 15 amino acids. The CDR3 loop is CASSYGRGDYNEQFF. In DNA, the CDR3 is TGTGCCAGCAGTTACGGTAGGGGCGACTACAATGAGCAGTTCTTC.